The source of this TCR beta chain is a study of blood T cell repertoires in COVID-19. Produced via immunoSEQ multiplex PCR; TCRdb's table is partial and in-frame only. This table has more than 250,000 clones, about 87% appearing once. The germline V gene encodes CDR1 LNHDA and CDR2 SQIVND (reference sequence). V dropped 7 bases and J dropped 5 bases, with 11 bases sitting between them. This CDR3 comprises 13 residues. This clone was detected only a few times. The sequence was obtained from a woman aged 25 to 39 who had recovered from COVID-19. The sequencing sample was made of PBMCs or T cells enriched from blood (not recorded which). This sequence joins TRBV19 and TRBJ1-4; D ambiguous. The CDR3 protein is CASNSNGNEKLFF. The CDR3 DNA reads TGTGCCAGTAATTCGAACGGGAATGAAAAACTGTTTTTT.